The text below deals with one TCR beta chain. Its antigen is still unknown. Using its own MiXCR run on the 5' RACE reads, TCRdb lists one record per CDR3 protein. Found here are some 1,700,000 distinct CDR3 sequences, less than 40% of them singletons; the top ten hold around 0.3%. J lost 3 bases, V lost 0 bases, and 7 bases had no gene match. The CDR3 totals 16 residues. The germline V gene encodes CDR1 DFQATT and CDR2 SNEGSKA (reference sequence). The data were obtained in a study of identical twins. General study findings and limits: Modelling underestimated the level of out-of-frame TCR alpha sharing observed in monozygotic twins. A partial confounding effect on zero-insertion analyses could come from invariant MAIT and iNKT cells. Conclusions relied on cross-sectional statistical analysis, not following the same donors.

The sequence came from a newborn girl in good health. What was sequenced was cord blood. The chain couples TRBV20-1 to TRBJ2-1; 8 bases are a match to TRBD2. CDR3 protein: CSARDLDSGVYNEQFF. CDR3 nucleotides: TGCAGTGCTAGAGATCTAGATAGCGGGGTCTACAATGAGCAGTTCTTC.